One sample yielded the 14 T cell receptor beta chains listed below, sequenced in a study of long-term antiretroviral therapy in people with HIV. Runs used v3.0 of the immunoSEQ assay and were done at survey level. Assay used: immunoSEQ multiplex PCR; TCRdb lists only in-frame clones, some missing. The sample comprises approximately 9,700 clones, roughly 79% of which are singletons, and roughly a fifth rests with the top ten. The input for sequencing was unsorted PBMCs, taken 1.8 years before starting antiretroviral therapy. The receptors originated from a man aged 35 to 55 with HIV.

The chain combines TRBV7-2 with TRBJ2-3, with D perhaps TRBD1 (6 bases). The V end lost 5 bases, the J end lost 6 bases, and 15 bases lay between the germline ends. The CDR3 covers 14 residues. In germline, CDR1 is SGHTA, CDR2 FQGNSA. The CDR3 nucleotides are TGTGCCAGCAGCACGACTTTTCAGGGGGATACGCAGTATTTT. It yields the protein CASSTTFQGDTQYF.

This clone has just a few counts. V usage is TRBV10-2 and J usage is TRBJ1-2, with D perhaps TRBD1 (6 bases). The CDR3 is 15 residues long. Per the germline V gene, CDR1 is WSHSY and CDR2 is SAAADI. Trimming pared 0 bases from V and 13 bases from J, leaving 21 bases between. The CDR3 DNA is TGCGCCAGCAGTGAGTCGAATCGACAGGATGAAGACTCCACCTTC. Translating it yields CASSESNRQDEDSTF.

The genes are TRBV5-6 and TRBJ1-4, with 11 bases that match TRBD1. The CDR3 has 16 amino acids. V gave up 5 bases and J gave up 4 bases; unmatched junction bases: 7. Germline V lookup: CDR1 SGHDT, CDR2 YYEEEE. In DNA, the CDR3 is TGTGCCAGCAGTAGGACAGGGGGCGGATATAATGAAAAACTGTTTTTT. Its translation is CASSRTGGGYNEKLFF.

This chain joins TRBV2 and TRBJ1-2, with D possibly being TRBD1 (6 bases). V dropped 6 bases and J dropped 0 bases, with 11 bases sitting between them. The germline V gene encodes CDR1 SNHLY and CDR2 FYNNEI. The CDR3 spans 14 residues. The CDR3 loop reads CASRPQGPNYGYTF. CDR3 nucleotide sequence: TGTGCCAGCAGACCACAGGGCCCTAACTATGGCTACACCTTC.

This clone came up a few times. The CDR3 reads CASSPRTGGNIYEQYF. In DNA form, the CDR3 reads TGTGCCAGCAGTCCGAGGACAGGGGGGAATATCTACGAGCAGTACTTC. The V gene is TRBV27, the J gene TRBJ2-7, with 10 positions matching TRBD1. Germline trimming cut 5 bases from V and 3 bases from J; bases unmatched to any gene: 10. This CDR3 is built from 16 residues. CDR1 is MNHEY, CDR2 SMNVEV, per germline (reference sequence).

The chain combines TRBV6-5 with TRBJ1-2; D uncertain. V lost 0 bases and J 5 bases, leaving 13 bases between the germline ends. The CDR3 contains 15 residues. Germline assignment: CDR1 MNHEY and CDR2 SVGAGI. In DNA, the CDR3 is TGTGCCAGCAGTTACTCGAGTAGGGCCGCGTATGGCTACACCTTC. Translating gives CASSYSSRAAYGYTF.

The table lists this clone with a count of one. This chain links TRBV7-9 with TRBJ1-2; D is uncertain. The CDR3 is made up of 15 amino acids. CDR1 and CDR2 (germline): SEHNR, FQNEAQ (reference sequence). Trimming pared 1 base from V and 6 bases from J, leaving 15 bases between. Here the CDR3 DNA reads TGTGCCAGCAGCTTAGGAGTTTCTGCGAGGGATGGCTACACCTTC. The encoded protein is CASSLGVSARDGYTF. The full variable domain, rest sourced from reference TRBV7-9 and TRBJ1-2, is DTGVSQNPRHKITKRGQNVTFRCDPISEHNRLYWYRQTLGQGPEFLTYFQNEAQLEKSRLLSDRFSAERPKGSFSTLEIQRTEQGDSAMYLCASSLGVSARDGYTFGSGTRLTVV.

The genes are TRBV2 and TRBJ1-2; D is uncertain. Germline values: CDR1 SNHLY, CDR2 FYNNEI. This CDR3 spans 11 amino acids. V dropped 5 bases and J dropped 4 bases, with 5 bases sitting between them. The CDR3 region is CASSRTYGYTF. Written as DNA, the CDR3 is TGTGCCAGCAGTCGGACCTATGGCTACACCTTC.

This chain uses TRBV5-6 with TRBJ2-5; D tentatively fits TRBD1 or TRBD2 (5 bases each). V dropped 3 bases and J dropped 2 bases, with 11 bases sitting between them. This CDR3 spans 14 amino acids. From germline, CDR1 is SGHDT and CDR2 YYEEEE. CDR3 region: CASSSPRGQETQYF. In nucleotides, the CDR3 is TGTGCCAGCAGCTCCCCGAGGGGACAAGAGACCCAGTACTTC. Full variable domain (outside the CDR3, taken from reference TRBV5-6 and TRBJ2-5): DAGVTQSPTHLIKTRGQQVTLRCSPKSGHDTVSWYQQALGQGPQFIFQYYEEEERQRGNFPDRFSGHQFPNYSSELNVNALLLGDSALYLCASSSPRGQETQYFGPGTRLLVL.

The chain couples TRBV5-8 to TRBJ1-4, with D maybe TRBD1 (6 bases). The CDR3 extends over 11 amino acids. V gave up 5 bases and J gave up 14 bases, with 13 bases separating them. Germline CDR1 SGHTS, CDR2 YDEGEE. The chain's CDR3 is CASRSQGILFF. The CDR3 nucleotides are TGTGCCAGCAGGTCTCAGGGGATCCTGTTTTTT.

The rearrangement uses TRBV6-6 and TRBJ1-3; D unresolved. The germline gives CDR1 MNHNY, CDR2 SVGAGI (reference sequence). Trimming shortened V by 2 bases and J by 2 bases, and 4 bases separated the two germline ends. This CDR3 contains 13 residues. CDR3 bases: TGTGCCAGCAGTTACGGGCCTGGAAACACCATATATTTT. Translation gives CASSYGPGNTIYF.

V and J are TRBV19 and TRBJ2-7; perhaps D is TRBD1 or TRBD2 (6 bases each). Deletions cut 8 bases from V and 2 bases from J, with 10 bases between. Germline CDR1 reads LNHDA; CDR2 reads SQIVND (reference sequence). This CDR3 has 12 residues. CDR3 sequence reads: CASGGGPYEQYF. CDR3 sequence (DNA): TGTGCCAGTGGAGGGGGACCCTACGAGCAGTACTTC.

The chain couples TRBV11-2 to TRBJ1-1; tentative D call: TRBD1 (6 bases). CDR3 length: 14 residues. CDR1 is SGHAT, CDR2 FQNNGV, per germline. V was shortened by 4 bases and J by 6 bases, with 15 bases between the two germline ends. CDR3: CASSSYRTGPEAFF. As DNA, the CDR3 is TGTGCCAGCAGCTCCTACCGCACAGGGCCTGAAGCTTTCTTT.

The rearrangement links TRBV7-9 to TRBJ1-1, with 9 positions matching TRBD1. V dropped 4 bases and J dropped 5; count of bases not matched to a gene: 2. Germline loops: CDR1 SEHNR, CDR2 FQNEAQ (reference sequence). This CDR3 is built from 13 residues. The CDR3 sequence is CASSSGTGTEAFF. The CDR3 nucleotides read TGTGCCAGCAGCTCGGGGACAGGGACTGAAGCTTTCTTT.